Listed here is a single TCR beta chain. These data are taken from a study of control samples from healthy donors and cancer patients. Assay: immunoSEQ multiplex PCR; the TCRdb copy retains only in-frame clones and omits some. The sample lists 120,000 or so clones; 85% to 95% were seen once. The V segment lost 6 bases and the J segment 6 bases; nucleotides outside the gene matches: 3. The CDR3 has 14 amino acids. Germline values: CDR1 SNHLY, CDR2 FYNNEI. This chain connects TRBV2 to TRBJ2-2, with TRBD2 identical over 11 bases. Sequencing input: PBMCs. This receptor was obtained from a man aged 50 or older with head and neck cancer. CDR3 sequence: CASSMTSGAGELFF. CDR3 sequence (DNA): TGTGCCAGCAGCATGACTAGCGGGGCCGGGGAGCTGTTTTTT.